Below are 10 T cell receptor beta chains sequenced from a single sample in a study of T cells in Graves' hyperthyroidism and ophthalmopathy. Amplified regions were TCR beta CDR3 sequences from RNA transcripts. When the TCR CDR3 underwent first-round RT-PCR, the HTBI primer set was used. TCRdb used MiXCR to reprocess the multiplex PCR reads, holding one entry per CDR3 protein. The sample holds about 320,000 distinct CDR3 sequences, 16% seen once. Sequencing was performed on blood. These receptors were taken from a man aged 25-40 years with Graves' hyperthyroidism.

The table lists this clonotype with a few counts. CDR3 amino acids: CASSLTWRETRDTQYF. The DNA of the CDR3 is TGTGCCAGCAGCTTAACGTGGCGGGAAACGCGCGATACGCAGTATTTT. The V gene is TRBV7-3, the J gene TRBJ2-3, with D perhaps TRBD2 (6 bases). There are 16 residues in the CDR3. Germline CDR1 reads SGHTA; CDR2 reads FQGTGA. Trimming pared 0 bases from V and 6 bases from J, leaving 16 bases between.

This clonotype was picked up many times. This chain links TRBV2 with TRBJ2-2; 7 bases are shared with TRBD2. There are 14 residues in the CDR3. V was pared by 4 bases and J by 3 bases, with 2 bases of the junction left unmatched. Germline lookup yields CDR1 SNHLY and CDR2 FYNNEI. The CDR3 here is CASSVAGDTGELFF. CDR3 DNA: TGTGCCAGCAGTGTGGCGGGAGACACCGGGGAGCTGTTTTTT.

The CDR3 reads CASSNRGRGQFF. The CDR3 bases are TGTGCCAGCAGTAACCGCGGGAGGGGGCAGTTCTTC. The gene calls are TRBV28 and TRBJ2-1; 9 bases line up with TRBD2. The CDR3 length is 12 residues. V lost 5 bases and J lost 12; bases outside the gene matches: 5. The germline CDR1 and CDR2 sequences are MDHEN and SYDVKM.

This clonotype showed up many times. The rearrangement uses TRBV12-3 or TRBV12-4 and TRBJ2-3; 8 bases line up with TRBD2. There are 14 residues in the CDR3. The V segment lost 6 bases and the J segment 3 bases; nucleotides outside the gene matches: 5. The CDR3 is CASSLSGTTDTQYF. The CDR3 bases are TGTGCCAGCAGCCTTAGCGGGACTACAGATACGCAGTATTTT.

This clonotype was found many times. The chain employs TRBV5-1 and TRBJ2-1; TRBD2 matches at 12 bases. There are 15 residues in the CDR3. Germline V lookup: CDR1 SGHRS, CDR2 YFSETQ. V shed 4 bases and J 5 bases; nucleotides not matched to a gene: 4. CDR3 DNA sequence: TGCGCCAGCAGCACTTGGACTAGCGGGAACAATGAGCAGTTCTTC. Amino acids: CASSTWTSGNNEQFF.

This clonotype has ten or more counts. This chain joins TRBV18 and TRBJ2-7; maybe TRBD2 (6 bases). CDR3 size: 15 residues. In germline, CDR1 is KGHSH, CDR2 LQKENI. With 3 bases removed from V and 2 bases from J, the gap between germline ends came to 14 bases. The CDR3: CASSPNRGATYEQYF. The CDR3 DNA sequence: TGTGCCAGCTCACCTAATCGCGGGGCGACCTACGAGCAGTACTTC.

The genes are TRBV12-3 or TRBV12-4 and TRBJ2-7, with D perhaps matching TRBD1 or TRBD2 (7 bases each). The CDR3 is 14 amino acids. Trimming stripped 4 bases from V and 7 bases from J, with 17 bases between. CDR3 sequence (DNA): TGTGCCAGCAGTTCGGCAGGGGGGGGTCGGGAGCAGTACTTC. Translating it yields CASSSAGGGREQYF.

At least ten counts were recorded for this clonotype. This chain links TRBV20-1 with TRBJ2-3, with 8 bases matching TRBD2. With 6 bases clipped from V and 3 bases from J, the junction kept 14 bases outside the gene matches. Germline V gene lookup returns CDR1 DFQATT and CDR2 SNEGSKA (reference sequence). The CDR3 is 16 residues long. The DNA of the CDR3 is TGCAGTGCGGTGCTGGGAGCGGGAGAACCTACAGATACGCAGTATTTT. Translating gives CSAVLGAGEPTDTQYF.

The sample holds a few counts of this clonotype. The chain joins TRBV12-3 or TRBV12-4 to TRBJ1-3; D unresolved. Trimming removed 6 bases at V and 2 bases at J, with 5 bases between. This CDR3 has 12 amino acids. Here the CDR3 reads CASRGTGNTIYF. The CDR3 DNA follows: TGTGCCAGCAGGGGTACTGGAAACACCATATATTTT.

This clonotype was counted ten times or more. The chain has TRBV18 and TRBJ2-3, with D perhaps TRBD1 (6 bases). Per the germline V gene, CDR1 is KGHSH and CDR2 is LQKENI. Trimming cost V 2 bases and J 1 base, with 13 bases left between them. The CDR3 consists of 16 residues. The CDR3 loop reads CASSPGAGAGTDTQYF. CDR3 DNA sequence: TGTGCCAGCTCACCAGGGGCAGGGGCCGGCACAGATACGCAGTATTTT.